These T cell receptor beta chains were read from a single sample in a study of control samples from healthy donors and cancer patients. Sequenced by immunoSEQ multiplex PCR; TCRdb stores in-frame clones only, minus some. The table has 15,000 to 20,000 clones, about 86% seen once. The sequencing input was PBMCs. These receptors were obtained from a woman between 70 and 85 years old with colorectal cancer. CDR3s include the opening cysteine and the closing phenylalanine or tryptophan. The D gene is left open where the match is weak. A row's size may be missing; if present it is once, few, many or a size class.

.,.,TRBV5-4,TRBJ2-3,CASRSHSTDTQYF,TGTGCCAGCAGATCACATAGCACAGATACGCAGTATTTT
.,few,TRBV29-1,TRBJ2-5,CSVEGQGGETQYF,TGCAGCGTTGAAGGGCAGGGCGGAGAGACCCAGTACTTC
.,.,TRBV5-8,TRBJ1-1,CATQRGLGRGTEAFF,TGTGCCACCCAAAGGGGCCTCGGCAGGGGCACTGAAGCTTTCTTT
.,.,TRBV5-4,TRBJ1-2,CASSLPGRTANYGYTF,TGTGCCAGCAGCTTGCCAGGGAGGACCGCTAACTATGGCTACACCTTC
.,.,TRBV5-1,TRBJ1-2,CASSPTPGTGYTF,TGCGCCAGCAGTCCAACCCCAGGGACTGGCTACACCTTC
.,.,TRBV15,TRBJ1-2,CATSRDKAATGASYGYTF,TGTGCCACCAGCAGAGATAAGGCGGCGACAGGCGCCAGCTATGGCTACACCTTC
TRBD1,.,TRBV5-4,TRBJ2-1,CASSPPSRDRGNEQFF,TGTGCCAGCAGCCCACCCTCCCGGGACAGGGGAAATGAGCAGTTCTTC
TRBD1,.,TRBV19,TRBJ2-7,CASSLRDRGF,TGTGCCAGTAGTCTCCGGGACAGGGGCTTC
TRBD1,.,TRBV30,TRBJ1-2,CAARGRDGYTF,TGTGCCGCCAGGGGGCGGGATGGCTACACCTTC
.,.,TRBV19,TRBJ1-5,CASSTPPWTVSNQPQHF,TGTGCCAGTAGTACCCCCCCGTGGACAGTGAGCAATCAGCCCCAGCATTTT
.,.,TRBV13,TRBJ2-2,CASSKIRAGTGELFF,TGTGCCAGCAGCAAGATCCGAGCGGGCACCGGGGAGCTGTTTTTT
.,.,TRBV6-2/TRBV6-3,TRBJ1-2,CASSFDRGDAARFYGYTF,TGTGCCAGCAGTTTTGATCGGGGGGACGCCGCGCGGTTCTATGGCTACACCTTC
.,.,TRBV19,TRBJ2-3,CASTKDSARRGDTQYF,TGTGCCAGTACCAAGGACTCAGCGAGGCGGGGAGATACGCAGTATTTT
.,.,TRBV5-6,TRBJ2-3,CASNVPSRTDTQYF,TGTGCCAGCAATGTGCCCAGTCGCACAGATACGCAGTATTTT
TRBD1,.,TRBV27,TRBJ1-6,CASHRGSYNSPLHF,TGTGCCAGCCACAGGGGCTCCTATAATTCACCCCTCCACTTT
.,.,TRBV7-2,TRBJ2-7,CASSLGQSSYEQYF,TGTGCCAGCAGCCTGGGACAAAGCTCCTACGAGCAGTACTTC
.,.,TRBV7-9,TRBJ1-1,CASSLEAGFVLWNAEAFF,TGTGCCAGCAGCTTAGAGGCAGGATTTGTCTTATGGAACGCTGAAGCTTTCTTT
.,.,TRBV24-1,TRBJ1-1,CATSTGTTEAFF,TGTGCCACCTCCACAGGGACCACTGAAGCTTTCTTT